This passage covers 11 T cell receptor beta chains from one sample sequenced in a study of cytomegalovirus exposure and HLA in healthy donors (dated 2017 in TCRdb). Libraries came from the immunoSEQ multiplex PCR assay. The multiplex PCR relied on a mix of 60 forward primers for TCR Vbeta segments and 13 reverse primers for TCR Jbeta segments. The source is immuneACCESS, and TCRdb retained only in-frame sequences with V and J called. Part of the clones is not carried over; for the studies checked, unresolved V genes explain less than half of this, and the remainder is unexplained. The sample includes 80,000 to 95,000 clones, with about three quarters observed a single time. In total, the top ten clones hold roughly 15% of the sample. What was sequenced was PBMCs. Receptors were obtained from a woman between 50 and 59 years old in good health and CMV-seropositive.

The gene calls are TRBV27 and TRBJ2-1; D is unclear. From germline, CDR1 is MNHEY and CDR2 SMNVEV (reference sequence). The CDR3 is made up of 15 amino acids. V was cut by 2 bases and J by 4 bases, with 12 bases left in between. The CDR3 DNA is TGTGCCAGCAGTTTAACCCCTGTCGGGTACAATGAGCAGTTCTTC. It translates to CASSLTPVGYNEQFF.

The CDR3 spells CASSLVPSEQYF. Here the CDR3 DNA reads TGTGCCAGCAGCTTAGTCCCTAGCGAGCAGTACTTC. The chain is built from TRBV7-6 and TRBJ2-7; unclear D gene. The CDR3 runs to 12 residues. Between the trimmed V and J ends, which lost 1 base and 6 bases, there was a span of 7 bases. Germline V gene data show CDR1 as SGHVS and CDR2 as FNYEAQ.

This chain connects TRBV6-4 to TRBJ2-1, with 8 bases lining up with TRBD1. V lost 11 bases to trimming and J lost 8 bases; unmatched junction nucleotides: 14. The length of the CDR3 is 14 residues. Per germline, CDR1 MRHNA and CDR2 SNTAGT. The CDR3 protein is CARPDWTGWDEQFF. DNA for the CDR3: TGTGCCCGACCTGATTGGACAGGGTGGGATGAGCAGTTCTTC.

This clone appeared a single time. The V gene is TRBV5-1, the J gene TRBJ1-2; 9 bases agree with TRBD1. This CDR3 contains 13 residues. The germline gives CDR1 SGHRS, CDR2 YFSETQ. Trimming cost V 4 bases and J 8 bases; bases outside gene matches: 6. The CDR3 DNA sequence: TGCGCCAGCAGCGTACAGGGGGCGTGGGGCTACACCTTC. This sequence encodes CASSVQGAWGYTF.

The chain employs TRBV7-9 and TRBJ2-7, with 7 bases lining up with TRBD1. This CDR3 has 15 residues. Trimming cost V 1 base and J 4 bases; bases outside gene matches: 7. Per germline, CDR1 SEHNR and CDR2 FQNEAQ (reference sequence). For the CDR3, the DNA is TGTGCCAGCAGCTTAGGGGACAGAACGTCTTACGAGCAGTACTTC. Translation gives CASSLGDRTSYEQYF.

This clone was counted a few times. CDR3 region: CAISDRQVETQYF. The CDR3 coding sequence is TGTGCCATCAGTGATAGGCAGGTCGAGACCCAGTACTTC. The gene calls are TRBV10-3 and TRBJ2-5; D gene ambiguous. In germline, CDR1 is ENHRY, CDR2 SYGVKD. The V end lost 3 bases, the J end lost 5 bases, and 10 bases lay between the germline ends. This CDR3 spans 13 amino acids.

The J gene is TRBJ2-5, the V gene TRBV19; a possible D gene is TRBD1 (6 bases). The germline CDR1 and CDR2 sequences are LNHDA and SQIVND (reference sequence). The CDR3 totals 15 residues. Trimming took 9 bases from V and 5 from J, leaving 22 bases between them. The CDR3 is CASSPGVSKGETQYF. The CDR3 bases are TGTGCCAGCTCTCCAGGGGTCTCGAAGGGGGAGACCCAGTACTTC.

The V and J genes are TRBV28 and TRBJ1-2, with 8 bases fitting TRBD1. The CDR3 totals 12 residues. Germline CDR1 MDHEN, CDR2 SYDVKM. With V trimmed by 4 bases and J by 7 bases, 2 bases remained unmatched. The chain's CDR3 is CASSSGGSGYTF. The CDR3 nucleotides are TGTGCCAGCAGTTCAGGGGGCAGTGGCTACACCTTC.

The rearrangement links TRBV5-1 to TRBJ1-5; 7 bases fit TRBD1. Germline trimming cut 0 bases from V and 11 bases from J; bases unmatched to any gene: 8. This CDR3 is built from 14 residues. Germline V CDR1 and CDR2: SGHRS, YFSETQ. In nucleotides, the CDR3 is TGCGCCAGCAGCTTGGGGGGCCAGGGGGAAACCCAGCATTTT. Translated, it gives CASSLGGQGETQHF.

This chain connects TRBV27 to TRBJ2-6; D gene ambiguous. Trimming removed 5 bases at V and 0 bases at J, with 8 bases between. CDR1 is MNHEY, CDR2 SMNVEV, per germline (reference sequence). The CDR3 is made up of 15 amino acids. In DNA, the CDR3 is TGTGCCAGCAGTCCGCCTATCTCTGGGGCCAACGTCCTGACTTTC. Protein: CASSPPISGANVLTF.

The CDR3 spells CASSLRGNQPQHF. CDR3 DNA: TGTGCCAGCAGCTTACGCGGAAATCAGCCCCAGCATTTT. The genes are TRBV13 and TRBJ1-5; D is unclear. The CDR3 totals 13 residues. Germline V gene data show CDR1 as PRHDT and CDR2 as FYEKMQ (reference sequence). V lost 2 bases and J lost 4, with 6 bases in between.